This record looks at one T cell receptor (beta chain) sequence and its context. These data come from a study of response to subunit inactivated influenza vaccine. TCRdb re-derived calls from the RT-PCR reads in MiXCR, one entry per CDR3 protein. The sample records about 700,000 distinct CDR3 sequences, about a sixth being singletons. The TCR originated in a man aged 50 or older who received an inactivated influenza vaccine. The material sequenced was PBMCs from blood, taken about 11 days after vaccination.

The CDR3, as DNA: TGTGCCAGCAGTAAGACAGGGAATTTAGAGACCCAGTACTTC. Protein: CASSKTGNLETQYF. The chain is built from TRBV2 and TRBJ2-5, with 7 bases identical to TRBD1. The V gene end was trimmed by 5 bases and the J gene end by 4 bases; junction bases not matched to a gene: 7. Germline lookup yields CDR1 SNHLY and CDR2 FYNNEI. CDR3 length: 14 residues.